This T cell receptor beta chain is from a study of regulatory T cells in long-lasting Graves disease. Overall study findings and caveats: Favoring TRBV28, TRBJ1-2 and TRBJ2-5 was a feature seen in persistent disease.

This CDR3 has 15 amino acids. The V end lost 6 bases, the J end lost 8 bases, and 20 bases lay between the germline ends. Germline V gene data show CDR1 as MNHNS and CDR2 as SASEGT. The sample's time point: newly diagnosed GD, antithyroid drugs for less than 3 months. Following extraction of RNA from PBMCs, that RNA was used to make the TCR library. Patients were enrolled at an endocrinology department in Xi'an, China. On this clonotype itself: No antigen is known for it.

Both iRepertoire HTBI primers and Arm-PCR of CDR3 regions were used to build the TCR beta libraries. TCRdb re-derived calls from the multiplex PCR reads in MiXCR, one entry per CDR3 protein. This table holds approximately 560,000 distinct CDR3 sequences, more than 15% found once. The sample also formed part of further work on T cells in Graves' hyperthyroidism and ophthalmopathy. As that report states: The TCR CDR3 was amplified in a first-round RT-PCR using the HTBI primer set.

The chain recombines TRBV6-1 with TRBJ2-1; D remains unclear. Source: peripheral blood mononuclear cells (PBMCs), taken at new diagnosis, from a patient treated with antithyroid drugs. The receptor comes from a man between 18 and 35 years old with Graves disease. CDR3 in amino acids: CASSNLRVLSYEQFF. In DNA form, the CDR3 reads TGTGCCAGCAGCAACCTACGGGTCCTAAGCTATGAGCAGTTCTTC.